Below are 20 T cell receptor beta chains sequenced from a single sample in a study of T cell repertoires in cytomegalovirus infection. TCRdb re-called the reads with MiXCR, one entry per CDR3 protein. The sample records 570,000 or so distinct CDR3 sequences, 40% being singletons. Their specific antigens are unknown. The sample consisted of cultured PBMCs, taken from culture after CMV antigen stimulation. These receptors all come from a human donor in good health (CMV status not recorded). Some clones in this sample may be carry-over from other donors' samples.

This clonotype was counted a few times. This rearrangement joins TRBV20-1 to TRBJ2-7, with TRBD1 matching 8 bases. V gave up 1 base and J gave up 3 bases; unmatched junction bases: 17. Germline V lookup: CDR1 DFQATT, CDR2 SNEGSKA (reference sequence). The CDR3 consists of 18 residues. CDR3 sequence reads: CSARGRARTGRYGYEQYF. The CDR3 DNA reads as TGCAGTGCTAGAGGCCGGGCCAGGACAGGGAGATACGGCTACGAGCAGTACTTC.

DNA for the CDR3: TGCAGTGCTAGAGATCGGACCGTCGGGTCGACTGAAGCTTTCTTT. It encodes CSARDRTVGSTEAFF. V gene TRBV20-1 combines with J gene TRBJ1-1; D is ambiguous. Trimming stripped 0 bases from V and 5 bases from J, with 16 bases between. Germline V gives CDR1 DFQATT, CDR2 SNEGSKA (reference sequence). This CDR3 has 15 residues.

The V gene is TRBV23-1, the J gene TRBJ2-2, with D possibly TRBD1 on 6 matching bases. TRBV23-1 is noted as an ORF with a role that remains uncertain. Trimming took 2 bases from V and 3 from J, leaving 10 bases between them. The CDR3 is 15 amino acids. In DNA form, the CDR3 reads TGCGCCAGCAGTCAACCACAGGGAGACACCGGGGAGCTGTTTTTT. Amino acid sequence: CASSQPQGDTGELFF.

The rearrangement joins TRBV6-6 to TRBJ2-1; 15 bases line up with TRBD2. This CDR3 is built from 18 residues. Germline V lookup: CDR1 MNHNY, CDR2 SVGAGI (reference sequence). Trimming cost V 4 bases and J 4 bases; bases outside gene matches: 8. The CDR3 sequence: CASSSAGTSGRKYNEQFF. Here the CDR3 DNA reads TGTGCCAGCAGTTCCGCCGGGACTAGCGGGAGGAAATACAATGAGCAGTTCTTC.

The J gene is TRBJ2-7, the V gene TRBV7-2; no clear D gene. This CDR3 comprises 13 residues. With 4 bases removed from V and 7 bases from J, the gap between germline ends came to 14 bases. The germline V gene encodes CDR1 SGHTA and CDR2 FQGNSA. The CDR3 nucleotides read TGTGCCAGCAGCTCGCACGAACCCTTGGAGCAGTACTTC. It encodes CASSSHEPLEQYF.

CDR3 loop: CASTKRGGNEQFF. The CDR3 DNA is TGTGCCAGCACAAAGCGGGGGGGAAATGAGCAGTTCTTC. The J gene is TRBJ2-1, the V gene TRBV5-4, with 10 bases identical to TRBD2. Germline V gene sequence: CDR1 SGHNT, CDR2 YYREEE (reference sequence). Unmatched junction bases numbered 4, after V lost 6 bases and J lost 7 bases. There are 13 residues in the CDR3.

J is TRBJ2-3 and V is TRBV11-2; TRBD2 matches at 11 bases. Per germline, CDR1 SGHAT and CDR2 FQNNGV. Trimming at V came to 5 bases and at J to 4 bases, leaving 5 bases not matched to a gene. The CDR3 loop spans 15 amino acids. The CDR3 protein is CASSLSGGAPDTQYF. The CDR3 coding sequence is TGTGCCAGCAGCCTTAGCGGGGGGGCCCCAGATACGCAGTATTTT.

This chain uses TRBV7-8 with TRBJ2-1; D remains unclear. CDR1 is SGHVS, CDR2 FQNEAQ, per germline. Between the trimmed V and J ends, which lost 0 bases and 10 bases, there was a span of 7 bases. The CDR3 totals 12 residues. CDR3 nucleotide sequence: TGTGCCAGCAGCTTAGCCCGGCGAGAGCAGTTCTTC. Residues: CASSLARREQFF. The whole variable domain, filled in from reference TRBV7-8 and TRBJ2-1, reads GAGVSQSPRYKVAKRGQDVALRCDPISGHVSLFWYQQALGQGPEFLTYFQNEAQLDKSGLPSDRFFAERPEGSVSTLKIQRTQQEDSAVYLCASSLARREQFFGPGTRLTVL.

V is TRBV10-3 and J is TRBJ1-5; 9 bases map to TRBD1. V shed 6 bases, J shed 7 bases, and the junction held 7 bases outside the gene matches. CDR1 is ENHRY and CDR2 is SYGVKD in the germline V gene. This CDR3 has 14 residues. CDR3 bases: TGTGCCATCAGCGGGACAGGGTTTGTACAGCCCCAGCATTTT. This sequence encodes CAISGTGFVQPQHF.

The chain links TRBV2 to TRBJ2-1; D gene unclear. CDR1 and CDR2 (germline): SNHLY, FYNNEI. The ends were cut back, 5 bases at V and 5 bases at J, with 4 bases in the middle. The CDR3 is 11 residues long. The CDR3 here is CASSRHNEQFF. The CDR3 coding sequence is TGTGCCAGCAGTAGACACAATGAGCAGTTCTTC.

This clonotype was counted ten times or more. The V and J genes are TRBV7-2 and TRBJ1-2; 10 positions agree with TRBD1. V lost 5 bases and J lost 7; bases outside the gene matches: 7. CDR1 and CDR2 from the germline V gene are SGHTA and FQGNSA. This CDR3 is 14 amino acids long. CDR3 loop: CASSPTGQGSGYTF. The CDR3 DNA reads as TGTGCCAGCAGCCCCACGGGACAGGGGTCTGGCTACACCTTC.

The V call is TRBV7-4, the J call TRBJ2-3; TRBD1 or TRBD2 may be the D gene (7 bases each). CDR3 length equals 14 residues. Germline V gives CDR1 SGHVT, CDR2 SQSDAQ. With 8 bases removed from V and 3 bases from J, the gap between germline ends came to 15 bases. The CDR3 sequence is CASVQGGPTDTQYF. CDR3 nucleotide sequence: TGTGCCAGCGTGCAGGGGGGGCCGACAGATACGCAGTATTTT.

Concerning this clonotype: It may be a read error: a sequence one base away is much more abundant. This chain joins TRBV7-2 and TRBJ2-1; perhaps D is TRBD1 or TRBD2 (5 bases each). V was trimmed by 2 bases and J by 7 bases, leaving 15 bases between them. This CDR3 comprises 15 residues. Germline CDR1 and CDR2: SGHTA and FQGNSA. The CDR3 DNA sequence: TGTGCCAGCAGCTTAATACGAGGGGCGGCTAATGAGCAGTTCTTC. It codes for CASSLIRGAANEQFF.

This clonotype is a singleton in its sample. The rearrangement uses TRBV11-1 and TRBJ2-3; D possibly corresponds to TRBD2 (5 bases). Trimming left V 4 bases short and J 7 bases short, with 12 bases between. CDR3 size: 13 residues. CDR1 and CDR2 from the germline V gene are SGHAT and FQDESV (reference sequence). The CDR3 coding sequence is TGTGCCAGCAGCTCACTAGGTGTTTATACGCAGTATTTT. Its protein is CASSSLGVYTQYF.

This chain connects TRBV6-1 to TRBJ2-7, with D perhaps assigned TRBD1 or TRBD2 (5 bases each). The germline V gene has CDR1 MNHNS and CDR2 SASEGT. The CDR3 totals 14 residues. V gave up 7 bases and J gave up 9 bases, with 22 bases separating them. The CDR3 is CASTPSRDLPGQYF. The DNA for the CDR3 is TGTGCCAGCACCCCCTCCCGGGACCTCCCTGGGCAGTACTTC.

This clonotype was observed a few times. The V call is TRBV7-2, the J call TRBJ1-2; no firm D call. The CDR3 has 14 residues. CDR1 SGHTA and CDR2 FQGNSA come from the germline V gene. Trimming removed 1 base at V and 8 bases at J, with 14 bases between. The CDR3 sequence is CASSLVGESRGYTF. The CDR3 DNA reads TGTGCCAGCAGCTTAGTTGGGGAATCGAGGGGCTACACCTTC.

This clonotype was detected ten times or more. This chain joins TRBV7-8 and TRBJ1-1, with D possibly being TRBD1 (6 bases). The length of the CDR3 is 13 residues. CDR1 and CDR2 from the germline V gene are SGHVS and FQNEAQ. The ends were cut back, 6 bases at V and 3 bases at J, with 11 bases in the middle. CDR3 nucleotide sequence: TGTGCCAGCAGTGAGGGGGGGGACACTGAAGCTTTCTTT. Its translation: CASSEGGDTEAFF.

This clonotype was detected only a few times. This sequence joins TRBV7-9 and TRBJ2-5, with D possibly matching TRBD1 (6 bases). Trimming cost V 3 bases and J 2 bases, with 10 bases left between them. This CDR3 comprises 14 residues. Germline CDR1 is SEHNR and CDR2 is FQNEAQ (reference sequence). The CDR3 nucleotides read TGTGCCAGCAGCTTCTATCAGGGGCAAGAGACCCAGTACTTC. It is translated as CASSFYQGQETQYF.

This chain links TRBV7-9 with TRBJ2-3; D remains unclear. Per germline, CDR1 SEHNR and CDR2 FQNEAQ (reference sequence). The V end was cut by 8 bases, the J end by 0 bases, with 15 bases between. CDR3 length equals 15 residues. In DNA, the CDR3 is TGTGCCAGCGGAGCCCGTGGTGGCAGCACAGATACGCAGTATTTT. Protein sequence: CASGARGGSTDTQYF.

The sample holds one count of this clonotype. This sequence joins TRBV14 and TRBJ2-3; perhaps TRBD2 as D (5 bases). The CDR3 has 20 residues. V gave up 2 bases and J gave up 0 bases, with 24 bases separating them. Germline CDR1 reads SGHDN; CDR2 reads FVKESK. This CDR3 reads CASSQRLGSKLVTSTDTQYF. The CDR3 DNA reads as TGTGCCAGCAGCCAAAGGCTCGGTTCGAAACTAGTCACTAGCACAGATACGCAGTATTTT.